A selection of T cell receptor beta chains follows, all from one sample in a study of cytomegalovirus exposure and HLA in healthy donors. Assay: immunoSEQ multiplex PCR; the TCRdb copy retains only in-frame clones and omits some. Of around 130,000 clones listed, 60% to 85% are singletons. The sample comprised PBMCs. These receptors originate from a woman aged 40 to 50 in good health and CMV-seronegative. Each CDR3 is given with its conserved first and last residue. The order of the fields is clone size, V gene, J gene, D gene, CDR3 protein, CDR3 DNA. D genes are given only for firm matches. Expanded clones get a size class; other rows say once, few or many, or leave the size out.

clone size: .; V gene: TRBV7-2; J gene: TRBJ2-7; D gene: TRBD1; CDR3 protein: CASSPDRGYTYEQYF; CDR3 DNA: TGTGCCAGCAGTCCGGACAGGGGCTACACCTACGAGCAGTACTTC
clone size: .; V gene: TRBV15; J gene: TRBJ2-7; D gene: TRBD2; CDR3 protein: CATSRDASGGPLQYF; CDR3 DNA: TGTGCCACCAGCAGAGATGCGAGCGGGGGCCCCCTACAGTACTTC
clone size: few; V gene: TRBV28; J gene: TRBJ2-3; D gene: .; CDR3 protein: CASSTLTGGTDTQYF; CDR3 DNA: TGTGCCAGCAGTACCCTGACGGGGGGCACAGATACGCAGTATTTT
clone size: .; V gene: TRBV2; J gene: TRBJ1-5; D gene: TRBD1; CDR3 protein: CASKLGQGRDSNQPQHF; CDR3 DNA: TGTGCCAGCAAACTCGGACAGGGACGGGATAGCAATCAGCCCCAGCATTTT
clone size: .; V gene: TRBV30; J gene: TRBJ1-2; D gene: TRBD1; CDR3 protein: CAWLRGGGYGYTF; CDR3 DNA: TGTGCCTGGCTGAGAGGGGGCGGCTATGGCTACACCTTC
clone size: .; V gene: TRBV18; J gene: TRBJ1-2; D gene: .; CDR3 protein: CASSPVREDGYTF; CDR3 DNA: TGTGCCAGCTCACCAGTCAGGGAGGATGGCTACACCTTC
clone size: .; V gene: TRBV27; J gene: TRBJ2-7; D gene: TRBD1; CDR3 protein: CASSLGQASSYEQYF; CDR3 DNA: TGTGCCAGCAGTTTGGGACAGGCGAGCTCCTACGAGCAGTACTTC
clone size: .; V gene: TRBV5-1; J gene: TRBJ2-5; D gene: .; CDR3 protein: CASSFRGEDRETQYF; CDR3 DNA: TGCGCCAGCAGCTTTCGAGGGGAGGACCGCGAGACCCAGTACTTC
clone size: .; V gene: TRBV28; J gene: TRBJ1-2; D gene: TRBD1; CDR3 protein: CASTKTAGGINYGYTF; CDR3 DNA: TGTGCCAGCACCAAAACCGCAGGGGGGATCAACTATGGCTACACCTTC
clone size: .; V gene: TRBV5-1; J gene: TRBJ2-1; D gene: .; CDR3 protein: CASSLGTVPYNEQFF; CDR3 DNA: TGCGCCAGCAGCTTGGGGACAGTACCCTACAATGAGCAGTTCTTC
clone size: .; V gene: TRBV19; J gene: TRBJ2-7; D gene: .; CDR3 protein: CASRTLALSYEQYF; CDR3 DNA: TGTGCCAGTAGAACCCTAGCGCTCTCCTACGAGCAGTACTTC
clone size: few; V gene: TRBV25-1; J gene: TRBJ2-2; D gene: .; CDR3 protein: CASSEDWANTGELFF; CDR3 DNA: TGTGCCAGCAGTGAGGACTGGGCGAACACCGGGGAGCTGTTTTTT
clone size: .; V gene: TRBV27; J gene: TRBJ1-6; D gene: .; CDR3 protein: CASSLYDSAANNSPLHF; CDR3 DNA: TGTGCCAGCAGTTTATACGACAGCGCCGCAAATAATTCACCCCTCCACTTT
clone size: few; V gene: TRBV5-1; J gene: TRBJ1-1; D gene: .; CDR3 protein: CASSLADRTEAFF; CDR3 DNA: TGCGCCAGCAGCTTGGCCGACAGAACTGAAGCTTTCTTT
clone size: .; V gene: TRBV28; J gene: TRBJ2-1; D gene: .; CDR3 protein: CASSSKILGSSYNEQFF; CDR3 DNA: TGTGCCAGCAGCTCCAAAATCCTAGGAAGCTCCTACAATGAGCAGTTCTTC
clone size: .; V gene: TRBV18; J gene: TRBJ1-2; D gene: .; CDR3 protein: CASSPEGNYGYTF; CDR3 DNA: TGTGCCAGCTCACCGGAGGGGAACTATGGCTACACCTTC
clone size: .; V gene: TRBV5-6; J gene: TRBJ1-2; D gene: TRBD1; CDR3 protein: CASSSGQTYGYTF; CDR3 DNA: TGTGCCAGCAGCTCGGGACAGACCTATGGCTACACCTTC
clone size: .; V gene: TRBV18; J gene: TRBJ2-1; D gene: .; CDR3 protein: CASSPGTYNEQFF; CDR3 DNA: TGTGCCAGCTCACCTGGCACCTACAATGAGCAGTTCTTC
clone size: .; V gene: TRBV18; J gene: TRBJ2-3; D gene: TRBD2; CDR3 protein: CASSPLAGTDTQYF; CDR3 DNA: TGTGCCAGCTCACCACTAGCGGGAACAGATACGCAGTATTTT
clone size: .; V gene: TRBV11-2; J gene: TRBJ2-2; D gene: .; CDR3 protein: CASSLSSAGELFF; CDR3 DNA: TGTGCCAGCAGCTTATCTAGCGCCGGGGAGCTGTTTTTT
clone size: few; V gene: TRBV4-2; J gene: TRBJ2-4; D gene: TRBD2; CDR3 protein: CASSQETSGGLAKNIQYF; CDR3 DNA: TGTGCCAGCAGCCAAGAGACTAGCGGGGGATTAGCCAAAAACATTCAGTACTTC
clone size: .; V gene: TRBV6-1; J gene: TRBJ2-2; D gene: TRBD1; CDR3 protein: CASSDLEGQLARRGELFF; CDR3 DNA: TGTGCCAGCAGTGACCTAGAGGGACAGCTAGCTAGGAGGGGGGAGCTGTTTTTT
clone size: .; V gene: TRBV27; J gene: TRBJ2-7; D gene: TRBD2; CDR3 protein: CASSRPSGDTYEQYF; CDR3 DNA: TGTGCCAGCAGTAGGCCTAGCGGGGATACCTACGAGCAGTACTTC
clone size: .; V gene: TRBV27; J gene: TRBJ1-4; D gene: .; CDR3 protein: CASSFSGLFNEKLFF; CDR3 DNA: TGTGCCAGCAGTTTTTCTGGACTGTTTAATGAAAAACTGTTTTTT
clone size: .; V gene: TRBV4-2; J gene: TRBJ2-2; D gene: .; CDR3 protein: CASSQDGGNTGELFF; CDR3 DNA: TGTGCCAGCAGCCAAGACGGGGGAAACACCGGGGAGCTGTTTTTT
clone size: .; V gene: TRBV6-1; J gene: TRBJ1-5; D gene: TRBD1; CDR3 protein: CASRRTGDSNQPQHF; CDR3 DNA: TGTGCCAGCAGGCGGACAGGGGATAGCAATCAGCCCCAGCATTTT
clone size: .; V gene: TRBV2; J gene: TRBJ2-3; D gene: .; CDR3 protein: CASTKTSSTDTQYF; CDR3 DNA: TGTGCCAGCACAAAAACTTCTTCGACAGATACGCAGTATTTT
clone size: .; V gene: TRBV2; J gene: TRBJ1-5; D gene: TRBD1; CDR3 protein: CASSGIGAGGTLNQPQHF; CDR3 DNA: TGTGCCAGCAGTGGAATTGGGGCAGGGGGCACGTTAAATCAGCCCCAGCATTTT
clone size: .; V gene: TRBV7-6; J gene: TRBJ2-1; D gene: TRBD2; CDR3 protein: CASSLALAGGVDEQFF; CDR3 DNA: TGTGCCAGCAGCTTAGCGTTAGCGGGAGGTGTGGATGAGCAGTTCTTC
clone size: .; V gene: TRBV7-8; J gene: TRBJ1-1; D gene: .; CDR3 protein: CASSRTGNTEAFF; CDR3 DNA: TGTGCCAGCAGCCGTACAGGGAACACTGAAGCTTTCTTT
clone size: .; V gene: TRBV6-1; J gene: TRBJ2-7; D gene: .; CDR3 protein: CASSEAQPREQYF; CDR3 DNA: TGTGCCAGCAGTGAAGCGCAGCCGAGGGAGCAGTACTTC
clone size: .; V gene: TRBV28; J gene: TRBJ1-4; D gene: .; CDR3 protein: CASGTDSTNEKLFF; CDR3 DNA: TGTGCCAGCGGAACAGATTCAACTAATGAAAAACTGTTTTTT
clone size: .; V gene: TRBV6-5; J gene: TRBJ2-2; D gene: TRBD2; CDR3 protein: CASSYEGLAGIGELFF; CDR3 DNA: TGTGCCAGCAGTTACGAGGGACTAGCGGGAATCGGGGAGCTGTTTTTT
clone size: .; V gene: TRBV7-3; J gene: TRBJ2-1; D gene: TRBD2; CDR3 protein: CASSFTSGVDNEQFF; CDR3 DNA: TGTGCCAGCAGCTTTACTAGCGGGGTCGACAATGAGCAGTTCTTC
clone size: .; V gene: TRBV28; J gene: TRBJ2-5; D gene: .; CDR3 protein: CASRSPPGVETQYF; CDR3 DNA: TGTGCCAGCAGATCCCCTCCCGGGGTGGAGACCCAGTACTTC
clone size: .; V gene: TRBV20-1; J gene: TRBJ2-7; D gene: .; CDR3 protein: CSARRTDEQYF; CDR3 DNA: TGCAGTGCTAGAAGGACAGACGAGCAGTACTTC
clone size: .; V gene: TRBV15; J gene: TRBJ1-4; D gene: TRBD1; CDR3 protein: CATSRDRLEQGANEKLFF; CDR3 DNA: TGTGCCACCAGCAGAGATCGTCTAGAACAGGGGGCTAATGAAAAACTGTTTTTT
clone size: .; V gene: TRBV27; J gene: TRBJ1-6; D gene: .; CDR3 protein: CASSFGGFGSPLHF; CDR3 DNA: TGTGCCAGCAGTTTCGGAGGCTTTGGGTCACCCCTCCACTTT
clone size: .; V gene: TRBV10-3; J gene: TRBJ2-3; D gene: .; CDR3 protein: CAISGRGGDTQYF; CDR3 DNA: TGTGCCATCAGTGGCCGAGGTGGCGATACGCAGTATTTT
clone size: .; V gene: TRBV28; J gene: TRBJ2-1; D gene: .; CDR3 protein: CASSLGVGGKEFF; CDR3 DNA: TGTGCCAGCAGTTTGGGGGTCGGGGGAAAGGAGTTCTTC
clone size: .; V gene: TRBV6-1; J gene: TRBJ2-1; D gene: TRBD2; CDR3 protein: CASGGVGRNNEQFF; CDR3 DNA: TGTGCCAGCGGCGGGGTCGGGAGGAACAATGAGCAGTTCTTC
clone size: .; V gene: TRBV28; J gene: TRBJ1-5; D gene: .; CDR3 protein: CASSLFRTGSNQPQHF; CDR3 DNA: TGTGCCAGCAGTTTATTCCGGACGGGGAGCAATCAGCCCCAGCATTTT
clone size: .; V gene: TRBV2; J gene: TRBJ1-4; D gene: .; CDR3 protein: CASSGAEKLFF; CDR3 DNA: TGTGCCAGCAGCGGAGCAGAAAAACTGTTTTTT
clone size: .; V gene: TRBV27; J gene: TRBJ1-2; D gene: .; CDR3 protein: CASSPSPIATSGVPGYTF; CDR3 DNA: TGTGCCAGCAGTCCCTCCCCGATTGCGACCTCCGGGGTCCCTGGCTACACCTTC
clone size: .; V gene: TRBV5-4; J gene: TRBJ2-7; D gene: .; CDR3 protein: CASSPRGFDYEQYF; CDR3 DNA: TGTGCCAGCAGCCCGCGGGGATTCGACTACGAGCAGTACTTC